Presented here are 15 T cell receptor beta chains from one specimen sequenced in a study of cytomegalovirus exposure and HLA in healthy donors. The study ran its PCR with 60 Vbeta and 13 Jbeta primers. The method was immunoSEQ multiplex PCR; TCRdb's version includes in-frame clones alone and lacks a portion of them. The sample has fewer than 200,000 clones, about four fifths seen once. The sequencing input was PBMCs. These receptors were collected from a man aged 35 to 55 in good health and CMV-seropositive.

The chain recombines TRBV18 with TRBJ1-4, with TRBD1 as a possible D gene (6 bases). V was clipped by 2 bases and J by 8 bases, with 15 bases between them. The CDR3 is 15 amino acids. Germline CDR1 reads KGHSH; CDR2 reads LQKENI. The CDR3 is CASSPTGTTREKLFF. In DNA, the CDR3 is TGTGCCAGCTCACCAACAGGGACCACCCGGGAAAAACTGTTTTTT.

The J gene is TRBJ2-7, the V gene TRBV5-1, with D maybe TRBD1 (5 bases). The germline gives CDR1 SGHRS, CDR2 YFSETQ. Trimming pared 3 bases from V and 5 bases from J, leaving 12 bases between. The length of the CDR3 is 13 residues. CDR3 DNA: TGCGCCAGCAGCTCAGGGAAGGTCAACGAGCAGTACTTC. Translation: CASSSGKVNEQYF.

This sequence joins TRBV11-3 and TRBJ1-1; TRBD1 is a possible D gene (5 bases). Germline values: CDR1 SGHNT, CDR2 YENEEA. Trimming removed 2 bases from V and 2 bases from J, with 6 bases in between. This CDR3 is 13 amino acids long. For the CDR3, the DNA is TGTGCCAGCAGCTTATGGGGCAACACTGAAGCTTTCTTT. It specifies CASSLWGNTEAFF.

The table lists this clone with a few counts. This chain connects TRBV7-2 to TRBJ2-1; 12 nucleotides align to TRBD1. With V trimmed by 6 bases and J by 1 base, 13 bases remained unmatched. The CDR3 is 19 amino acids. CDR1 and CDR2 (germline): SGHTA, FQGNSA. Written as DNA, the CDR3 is TGTGCCAGCAGGGGGACAGGGGGCAGGAAGGCCCAATCCTACAATGAGCAGTTCTTC. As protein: CASRGTGGRKAQSYNEQFF.

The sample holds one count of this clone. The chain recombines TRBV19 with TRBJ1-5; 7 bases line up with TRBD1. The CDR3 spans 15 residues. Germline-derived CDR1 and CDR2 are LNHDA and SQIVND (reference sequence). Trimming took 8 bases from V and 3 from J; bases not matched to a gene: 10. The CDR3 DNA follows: TGTGCCAGTGGCCCCCGGACAGGAGTCAATCAGCCCCAGCATTTT. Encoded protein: CASGPRTGVNQPQHF. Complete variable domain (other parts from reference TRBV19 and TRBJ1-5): DGGITQSPKYLFRKEGQNVTLSCEQNLNHDAMYWYRQDPGQGLRLIYYSQIVNDFQKGDIAEGYSVSREKKESFPLTVTSAQKNPTAFYLCASGPRTGVNQPQHFGDGTRLSIL.

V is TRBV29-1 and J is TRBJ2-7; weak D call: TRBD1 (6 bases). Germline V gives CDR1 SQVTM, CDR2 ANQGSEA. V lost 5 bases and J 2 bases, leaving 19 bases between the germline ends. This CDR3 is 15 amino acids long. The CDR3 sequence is CSVSYKGKGAYEQYF. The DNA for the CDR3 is TGCAGCGTTTCCTACAAGGGAAAGGGGGCCTACGAGCAGTACTTC.

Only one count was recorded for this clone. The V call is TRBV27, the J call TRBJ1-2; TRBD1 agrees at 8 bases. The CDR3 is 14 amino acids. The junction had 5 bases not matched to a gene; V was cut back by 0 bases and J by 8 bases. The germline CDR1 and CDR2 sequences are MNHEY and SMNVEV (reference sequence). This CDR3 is CASSLSRQGRGYTF. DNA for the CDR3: TGTGCCAGCAGTTTATCGAGACAGGGGCGAGGCTACACCTTC.

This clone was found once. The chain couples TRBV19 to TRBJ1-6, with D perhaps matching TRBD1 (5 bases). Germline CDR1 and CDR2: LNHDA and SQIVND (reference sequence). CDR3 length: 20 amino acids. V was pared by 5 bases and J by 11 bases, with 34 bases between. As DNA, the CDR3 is TGTGCCAGTAGTCACCAGTATGCCTCGCGGCTCGTCCAGGGCAAGGCACCCCTCCACTTT. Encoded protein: CASSHQYASRLVQGKAPLHF.

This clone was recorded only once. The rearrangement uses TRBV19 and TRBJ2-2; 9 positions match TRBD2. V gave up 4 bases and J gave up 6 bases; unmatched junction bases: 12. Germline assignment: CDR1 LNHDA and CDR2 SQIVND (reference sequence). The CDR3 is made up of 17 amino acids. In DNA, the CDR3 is TGTGCCAGTAGTAACCAGGGGGTTAGCGGGAGTCCCGGGGAGCTGTTTTTT. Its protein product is CASSNQGVSGSPGELFF.

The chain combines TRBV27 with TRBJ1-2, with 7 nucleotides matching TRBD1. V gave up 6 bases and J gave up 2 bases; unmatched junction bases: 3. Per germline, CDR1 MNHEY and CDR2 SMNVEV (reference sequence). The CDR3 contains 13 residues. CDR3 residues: CASRPGGNYGYTF. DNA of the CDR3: TGTGCCAGCAGGCCAGGGGGGAACTATGGCTACACCTTC.

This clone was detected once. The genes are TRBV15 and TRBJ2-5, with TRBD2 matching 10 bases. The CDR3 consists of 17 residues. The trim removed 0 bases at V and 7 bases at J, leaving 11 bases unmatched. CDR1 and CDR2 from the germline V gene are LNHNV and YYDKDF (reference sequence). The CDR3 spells CATSRDLLAGVQRTQYF. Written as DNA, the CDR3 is TGTGCCACCAGCAGAGATCTGCTAGCGGGGGTCCAGAGGACCCAGTACTTC.

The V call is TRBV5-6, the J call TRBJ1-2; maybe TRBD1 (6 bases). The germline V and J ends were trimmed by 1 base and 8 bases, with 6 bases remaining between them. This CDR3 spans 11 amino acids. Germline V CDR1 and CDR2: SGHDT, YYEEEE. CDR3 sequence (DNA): TGTGCCAGCAGCTTGAGGGGGGGCTACACCTTC. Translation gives CASSLRGGYTF. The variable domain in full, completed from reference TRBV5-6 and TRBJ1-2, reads DAGVTQSPTHLIKTRGQQVTLRCSPKSGHDTVSWYQQALGQGPQFIFQYYEEEERQRGNFPDRFSGHQFPNYSSELNVNALLLGDSALYLCASSLRGGYTFGSGTRLTVV.

As DNA, the CDR3 is TGCAGCGCGGTAGCGGGAGTAGGAGAGCAGTACTTC. Amino acid sequence: CSAVAGVGEQYF. This rearrangement joins TRBV29-1 to TRBJ2-7, with 9 bases lining up with TRBD2. The CDR3 is 12 amino acids. The V gene's germline CDR1 is SQVTM and CDR2 ANQGSEA. The V gene end was trimmed by 7 bases and the J gene end by 7 bases; junction bases not matched to a gene: 8.

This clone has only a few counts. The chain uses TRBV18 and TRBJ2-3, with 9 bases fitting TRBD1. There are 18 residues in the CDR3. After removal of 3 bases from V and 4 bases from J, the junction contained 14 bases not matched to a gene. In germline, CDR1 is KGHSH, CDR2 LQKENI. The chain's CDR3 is CASSPPGLGTGSSDTQYF. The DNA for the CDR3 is TGTGCCAGCTCACCTCCGGGGCTTGGGACAGGGTCATCAGATACGCAGTATTTT.

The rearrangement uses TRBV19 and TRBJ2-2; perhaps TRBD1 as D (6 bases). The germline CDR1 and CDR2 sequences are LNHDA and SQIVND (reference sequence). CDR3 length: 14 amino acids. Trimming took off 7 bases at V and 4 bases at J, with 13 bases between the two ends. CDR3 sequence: CASTQGQATGELFF. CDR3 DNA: TGTGCCAGTACCCAGGGGCAAGCCACCGGGGAGCTGTTTTTT.